This TCR beta chain was recorded in a study of blood T cell repertoires in COVID-19. Overall study: The origin of the acute and convalescent COVID-19 samples was the United States, Italy and Spain. T cells, B-cell-depleted T cells, or PBMCs supplied cDNA or gDNA.

Sequencing was performed with immunoSEQ multiplex PCR; in TCRdb, only in-frame clones are kept and a portion is missing. The data contain around 300,000 clones, 65% to 90% of them singletons. Losses at the gene ends were 5 bases for V and 2 bases for J; bases not matched to a gene: 2. From germline, CDR1 is SEHNR and CDR2 FQNEAQ (reference sequence). The CDR3 runs to 15 residues. This chain joins TRBV7-9 and TRBJ1-3, with TRBD1 identical over 11 bases. The sequence came from a human donor in a cohort sampled during active COVID-19. The material sequenced was peripheral blood. The chain's CDR3 is CASSLGQGAGNTIYF. The CDR3 bases are TGTGCCAGCAGCCTGGGACAGGGGGCTGGAAACACCATATATTTT.